The rows below give T cell receptor beta chains drawn from one sample of a study of T-cell memory formation after mild COVID-19. TCRdb re-derived calls from the 5' RACE reads in MiXCR, one entry per CDR3 protein. Among 560,000 or so distinct CDR3 sequences listed, 17% were seen once. Material: PBMCs or a T cell subset sorted from them (not recorded which). The receptors were gathered from an adult woman who had mild COVID-19 (a few samples of this study predate the infection). Cell type and time point are not known. CDR3s include the opening cysteine and the closing phenylalanine or tryptophan. The order of the fields is V gene, J gene, clone size, D gene, CDR3 protein, CDR3 DNA. The D gene is left open where the match is weak. Clone size appears in some rows only: once, few, many, or a class for an expanded clone.

TRBV5-1,TRBJ2-1,many,NA,CASSLVVGLQSSYNEQFF,TGCGCCAGCAGCTTGGTTGTGGGGCTCCAAAGCTCCTACAATGAGCAGTTCTTC
TRBV6-5,TRBJ2-1,few,TRBD1,CASSRRDRGDHEQFF,TGTGCCAGCAGTCGCCGGGACAGGGGTGACCATGAGCAGTTCTTC
TRBV6-5,TRBJ2-1,NA,TRBD2,CASSYQGLAGDRLFF,TGTGCCAGCAGTTACCAGGGACTAGCGGGAGACCGGCTGTTCTTC
TRBV6-5,TRBJ2-7,NA,NA,CASSYRPTNSYEQYF,TGTGCCAGCAGTTATCGGCCCACAAACTCCTACGAGCAGTACTTC
TRBV11-2,TRBJ2-7,many,TRBD1,CASSSGTGSYEQYF,TGTGCCAGCAGCTCCGGGACAGGGTCCTACGAGCAGTACTTC
TRBV20-1,TRBJ2-3,few,TRBD2,CSARDLALAGVLDTQYF,TGCAGTGCTAGAGATCTAGCGCTAGCGGGAGTTTTGGATACGCAGTATTTT
TRBV6-5,TRBJ2-5,few,NA,CASSYSMSLQETQYF,TGTGCCAGCAGTTACTCGATGTCCCTCCAAGAGACCCAGTACTTC
TRBV18,TRBJ2-7,few,TRBD2,CASSPPMYHGASGRYEQYF,TGTGCCAGCTCACCACCGATGTATCATGGGGCTAGCGGGAGATACGAGCAGTACTTC
TRBV5-1,TRBJ1-2,NA,NA,CASSFPGNSNLDGYTF,TGCGCCAGCAGCTTCCCCGGTAACTCCAACCTCGATGGCTACACCTTC
TRBV12-3/TRBV12-4,TRBJ2-7,few,NA,CASSLRPLAGVRYEQYF,TGTGCCAGCAGTTTAAGGCCCCTAGCCGGAGTCCGCTACGAGCAGTACTTC
TRBV6-2/TRBV6-3,TRBJ1-1,few,NA,CASSYLGHSNTEAFF,TGTGCCAGCAGTTACTTAGGACACTCGAACACTGAAGCTTTCTTT
TRBV6-5,TRBJ2-3,NA,NA,CASSPRVGGPDTQYF,TGTGCCAGCAGCCCCCGGGTGGGGGGCCCAGATACGCAGTATTTT
TRBV9,TRBJ2-3,few,TRBD2,CASSVGDSGNTDTQYF,TGTGCCAGCAGCGTAGGTGATAGCGGGAACACAGATACGCAGTATTTT
TRBV6-1,TRBJ2-7,few,NA,CASSNYEQYF,TGTGCCAGCAGTAACTACGAGCAGTACTTC
TRBV6-2/TRBV6-3,TRBJ2-7,NA,NA,CASSYHPGSEQYF,TGTGCCAGCAGTTACCACCCCGGGAGCGAGCAGTACTTC
TRBV6-2/TRBV6-3,TRBJ2-5,NA,TRBD2,CASRRWTSGRDQETQYF,TGTGCCAGCAGACGATGGACTAGCGGGAGGGACCAAGAGACCCAGTACTTC
TRBV19,TRBJ2-3,NA,NA,CASSMRQGMREDTQYF,TGTGCCAGTAGTATGCGGCAGGGGATGAGAGAAGATACGCAGTATTTT
TRBV7-2,TRBJ2-7,NA,NA,CASSVMWRDEQYF,TGTGCCAGCAGCGTAATGTGGAGGGACGAGCAGTACTTC
TRBV4-1,TRBJ1-4,NA,NA,CASSQAGARANEKLFF,TGCGCCAGCAGCCAAGCAGGGGCCAGGGCTAATGAAAAACTGTTTTTT
TRBV5-1,TRBJ1-1,NA,TRBD1,CASRRGQTEAFF,TGCGCCAGCAGGAGGGGGCAAACTGAAGCTTTCTTT
TRBV5-1,TRBJ2-1,NA,TRBD1,CASSPQGASNYNEQFF,TGCGCCAGCAGCCCGCAGGGGGCGTCAAACTACAATGAGCAGTTCTTC
TRBV6-5,TRBJ2-2,few,TRBD1,CASSYSKQGWPYAGELFF,TGTGCCAGCAGTTACTCAAAACAGGGGTGGCCCTACGCCGGGGAGCTGTTTTTT
TRBV5-1,TRBJ2-3,NA,TRBD2,CASSLGAGMDTQYF,TGCGCCAGCAGCTTGGGAGCGGGGATGGATACGCAGTATTTT
TRBV29-1,TRBJ2-1,few,TRBD2,CSVEVAGGTYNEQFF,TGCAGCGTTGAGGTAGCGGGAGGGACCTACAATGAGCAGTTCTTC